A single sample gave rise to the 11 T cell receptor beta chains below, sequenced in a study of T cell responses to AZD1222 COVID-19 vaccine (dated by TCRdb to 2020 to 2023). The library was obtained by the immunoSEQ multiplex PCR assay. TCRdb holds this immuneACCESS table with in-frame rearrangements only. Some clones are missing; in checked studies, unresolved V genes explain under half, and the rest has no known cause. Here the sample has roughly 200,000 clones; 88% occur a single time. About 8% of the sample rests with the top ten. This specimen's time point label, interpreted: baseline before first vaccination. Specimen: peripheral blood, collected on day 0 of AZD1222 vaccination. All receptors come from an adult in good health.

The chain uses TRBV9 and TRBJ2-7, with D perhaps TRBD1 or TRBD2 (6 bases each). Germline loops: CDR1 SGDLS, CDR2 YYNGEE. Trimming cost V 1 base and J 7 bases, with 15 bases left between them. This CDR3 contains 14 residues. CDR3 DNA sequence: TGTGCCAGCAGCGTATCGGGGGCAGGGGTAGAGCAGTACTTC. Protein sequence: CASSVSGAGVEQYF.

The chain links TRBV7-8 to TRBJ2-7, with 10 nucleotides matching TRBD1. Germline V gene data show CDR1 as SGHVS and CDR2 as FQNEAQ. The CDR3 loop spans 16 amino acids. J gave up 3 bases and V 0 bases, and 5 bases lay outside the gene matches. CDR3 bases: TGTGCCAGCAGCTTAGCCGGGACAGGGGAAGTCTACGAGCAGTACTTC. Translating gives CASSLAGTGEVYEQYF.

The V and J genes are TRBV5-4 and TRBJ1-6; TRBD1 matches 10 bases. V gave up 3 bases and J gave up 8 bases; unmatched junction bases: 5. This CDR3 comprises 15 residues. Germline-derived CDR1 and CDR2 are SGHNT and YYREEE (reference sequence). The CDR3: CASSWDRGKDSPLHF. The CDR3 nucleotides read TGTGCCAGCAGCTGGGACAGGGGCAAGGATTCACCCCTCCACTTT.

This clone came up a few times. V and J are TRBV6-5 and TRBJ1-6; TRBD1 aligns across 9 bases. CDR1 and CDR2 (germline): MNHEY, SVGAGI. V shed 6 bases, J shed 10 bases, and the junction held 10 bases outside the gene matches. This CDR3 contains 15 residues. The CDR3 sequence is CASSLGTGWESPLHF. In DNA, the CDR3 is TGTGCCAGCAGCTTAGGGACAGGGTGGGAATCACCCCTCCACTTT.

CDR3 nucleotide sequence: TGTGCCAGCAGCCAGGGTATGGGGTATGAAAAACTGTTTTTT. It is translated as CASSQGMGYEKLFF. J is TRBJ1-4 and V is TRBV3-1 (or the pseudogene TRBV3-2), with D uncertain. The CDR3 runs 14 residues. Germline loops: CDR1 LGHDT, CDR2 YNNKEL (reference sequence). V was pared by 3 bases and J by 6 bases, with 11 bases between.

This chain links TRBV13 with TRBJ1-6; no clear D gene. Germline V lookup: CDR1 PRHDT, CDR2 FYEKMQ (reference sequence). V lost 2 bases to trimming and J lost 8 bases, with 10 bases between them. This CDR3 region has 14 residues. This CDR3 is CASSLRQRDSPLHF. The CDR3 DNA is TGTGCCAGCAGCTTAAGGCAGCGGGATTCACCCCTCCACTTT.

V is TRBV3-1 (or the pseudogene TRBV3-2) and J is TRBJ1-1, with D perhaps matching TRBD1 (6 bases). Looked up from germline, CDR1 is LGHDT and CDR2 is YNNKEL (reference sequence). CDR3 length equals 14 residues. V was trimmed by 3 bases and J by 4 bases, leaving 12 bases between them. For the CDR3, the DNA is TGTGCCAGCAGCCACAGGGGATATACCACTGAAGCTTTCTTT. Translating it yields CASSHRGYTTEAFF.

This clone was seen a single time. CDR3 in DNA: TGTGCCATCAGTGAGGGGCAGGTTGGGGGCGACGAAAAACTGTTTTTT. Its protein is CAISEGQVGGDEKLFF. V is TRBV10-3 and J is TRBJ1-4, with D possibly matching TRBD1 (6 bases). Deletions cut 2 bases from V and 8 bases from J, with 18 bases between. Germline V CDR1 and CDR2: ENHRY, SYGVKD. The CDR3 extends over 16 amino acids.

CDR3 DNA sequence: TGTGCCAGCGGTCGTGGGGGGATTCTCGAGACCCAGTACTTC. Translation gives CASGRGGILETQYF. The chain recombines TRBV3-1 (or the pseudogene TRBV3-2) with TRBJ2-5; D perhaps matches TRBD2 (6 bases). V dropped 8 bases and J dropped 5 bases, with 18 bases sitting between them. CDR1 LGHDT and CDR2 YNNKEL come from the germline V gene (reference sequence). The CDR3 runs 14 residues.

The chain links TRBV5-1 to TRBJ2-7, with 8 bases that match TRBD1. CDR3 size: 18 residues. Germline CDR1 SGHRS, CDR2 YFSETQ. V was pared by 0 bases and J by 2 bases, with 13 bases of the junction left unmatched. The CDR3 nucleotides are TGCGCCAGCAGCTTGGGAGTTGGACAGGGAGTTGGGACCTACGAGCAGTACTTC. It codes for CASSLGVGQGVGTYEQYF.

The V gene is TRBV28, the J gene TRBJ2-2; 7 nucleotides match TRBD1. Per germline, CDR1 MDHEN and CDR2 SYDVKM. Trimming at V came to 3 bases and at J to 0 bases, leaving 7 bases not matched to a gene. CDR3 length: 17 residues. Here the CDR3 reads CASSLARQGANTGELFF. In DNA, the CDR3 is TGTGCCAGCAGTTTGGCCCGACAGGGCGCGAACACCGGGGAGCTGTTTTTT. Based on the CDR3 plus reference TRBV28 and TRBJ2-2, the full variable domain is DVKVTQSSRYLVKRTGEKVFLECVQDMDHENMFWYRQDPGLGLRLIYFSYDVKMKEKGDIPEGYSVSREKKERFSLILESASTNQTSMYLCASSLARQGANTGELFFGEGSRLTVL.